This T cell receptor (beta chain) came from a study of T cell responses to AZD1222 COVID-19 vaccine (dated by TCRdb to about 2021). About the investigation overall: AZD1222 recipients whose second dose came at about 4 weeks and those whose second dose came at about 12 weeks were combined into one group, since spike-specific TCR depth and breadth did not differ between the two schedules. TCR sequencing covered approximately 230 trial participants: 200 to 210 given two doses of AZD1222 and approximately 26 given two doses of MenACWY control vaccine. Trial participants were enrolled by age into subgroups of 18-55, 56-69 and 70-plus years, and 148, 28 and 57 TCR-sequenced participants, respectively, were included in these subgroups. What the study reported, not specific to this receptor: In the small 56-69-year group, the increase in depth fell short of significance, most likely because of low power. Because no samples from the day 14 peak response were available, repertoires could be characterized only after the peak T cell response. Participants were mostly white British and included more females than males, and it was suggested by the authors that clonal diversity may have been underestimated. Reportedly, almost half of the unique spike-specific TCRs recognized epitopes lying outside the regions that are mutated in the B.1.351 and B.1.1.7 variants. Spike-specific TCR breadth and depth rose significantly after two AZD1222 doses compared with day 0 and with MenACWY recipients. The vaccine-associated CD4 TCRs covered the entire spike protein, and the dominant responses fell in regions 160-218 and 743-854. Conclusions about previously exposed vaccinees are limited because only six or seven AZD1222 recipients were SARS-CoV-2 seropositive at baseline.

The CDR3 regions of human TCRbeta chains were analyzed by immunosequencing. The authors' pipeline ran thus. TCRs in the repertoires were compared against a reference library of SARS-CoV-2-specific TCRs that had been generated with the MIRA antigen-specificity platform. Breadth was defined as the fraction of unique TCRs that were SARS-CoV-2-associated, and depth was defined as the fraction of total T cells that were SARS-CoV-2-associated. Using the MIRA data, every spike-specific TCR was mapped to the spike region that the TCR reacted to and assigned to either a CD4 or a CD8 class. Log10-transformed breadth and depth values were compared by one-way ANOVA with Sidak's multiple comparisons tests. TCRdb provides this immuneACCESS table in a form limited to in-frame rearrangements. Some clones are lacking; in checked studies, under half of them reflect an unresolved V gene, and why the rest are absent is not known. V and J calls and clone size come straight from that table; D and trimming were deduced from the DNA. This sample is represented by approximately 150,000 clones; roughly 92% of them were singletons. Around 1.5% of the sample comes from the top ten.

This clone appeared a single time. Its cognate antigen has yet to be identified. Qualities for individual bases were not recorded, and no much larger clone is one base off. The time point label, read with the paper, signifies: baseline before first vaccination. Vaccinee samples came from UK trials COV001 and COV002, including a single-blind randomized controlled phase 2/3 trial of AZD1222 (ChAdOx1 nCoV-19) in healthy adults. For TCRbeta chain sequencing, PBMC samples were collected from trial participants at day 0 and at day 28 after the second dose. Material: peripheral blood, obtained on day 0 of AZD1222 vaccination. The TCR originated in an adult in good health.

The DNA is TGTGCCAGCAGTGTAGAAGGTTTTCTCCGCTCTGGAAACACCATATATTTT. The encoded protein is CASSVEGFLRSGNTIYF. This chain is built from TRBV2 and TRBJ1-3; the D gene cannot be named for sure. CDR3 length: 17 amino acids, cysteine to phenylalanine. Only the CDR3 DNA stays, 51 bases, in frame from base 1. For CDR1 and CDR2, the germline V gene lists SNHLY and FYNNEI. V is clipped by 4 bases and J by 0 bases, and the sequence between their germline boundaries is 16 bases long.